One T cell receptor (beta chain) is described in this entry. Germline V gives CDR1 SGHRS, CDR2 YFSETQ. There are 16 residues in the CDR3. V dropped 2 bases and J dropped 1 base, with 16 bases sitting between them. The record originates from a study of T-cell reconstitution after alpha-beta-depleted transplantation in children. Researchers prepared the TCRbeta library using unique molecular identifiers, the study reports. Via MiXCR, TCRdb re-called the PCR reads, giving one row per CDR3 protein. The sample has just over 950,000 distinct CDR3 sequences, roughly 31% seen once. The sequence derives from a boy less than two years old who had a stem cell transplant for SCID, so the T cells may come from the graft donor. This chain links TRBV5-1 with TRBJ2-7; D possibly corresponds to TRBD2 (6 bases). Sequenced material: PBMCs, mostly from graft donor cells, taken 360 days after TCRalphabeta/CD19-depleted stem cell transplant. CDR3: CASSFSAGTASYEQYF. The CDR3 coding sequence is TGCGCCAGCAGCTTCTCGGCCGGGACTGCTTCCTACGAGCAGTACTTC.